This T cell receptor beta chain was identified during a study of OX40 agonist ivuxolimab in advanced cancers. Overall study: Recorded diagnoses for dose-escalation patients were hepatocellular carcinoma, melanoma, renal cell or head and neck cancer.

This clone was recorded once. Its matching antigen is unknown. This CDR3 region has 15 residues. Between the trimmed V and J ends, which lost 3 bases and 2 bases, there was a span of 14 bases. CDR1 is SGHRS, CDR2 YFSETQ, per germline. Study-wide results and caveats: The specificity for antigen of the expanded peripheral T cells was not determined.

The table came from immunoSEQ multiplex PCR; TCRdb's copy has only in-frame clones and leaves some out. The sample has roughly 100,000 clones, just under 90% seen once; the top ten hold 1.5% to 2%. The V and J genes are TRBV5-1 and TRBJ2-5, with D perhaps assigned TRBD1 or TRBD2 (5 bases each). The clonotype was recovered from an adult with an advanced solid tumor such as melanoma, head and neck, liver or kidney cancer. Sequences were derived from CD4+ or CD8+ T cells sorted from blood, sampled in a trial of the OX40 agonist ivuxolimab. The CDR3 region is CASSSGSQQQETQYF. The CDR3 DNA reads TGCGCCAGCAGCTCAGGGAGCCAGCAACAAGAGACCCAGTACTTC.